The rows below give T cell receptor beta chains drawn from one sample of a study of blood T cells in healthy people across ages. Via MiXCR, TCRdb re-called the 5' RACE reads, giving one row per CDR3 protein. The sample has more than 800,000 distinct CDR3 sequences, 29% seen once. The source material was blood. These receptors originate from a woman of 80 years or more in good health. CDR3s include the opening cysteine and the closing phenylalanine or tryptophan. The D gene is left open where the match is weak. Clone size is shown for a subset of rows, as once, few, many or a class of expanded clone.

CDR3: CASLSGLAGGNEQYF; DNA: TGCGCCAGCCTCTCGGGACTAGCGGGAGGCAATGAGCAGTACTTC; D: TRBD2; size: .; V: TRBV10-2; J: TRBJ2-5
CDR3: CASRTSGYQETQYF; DNA: TGTGCCAGCAGGACTAGCGGGTACCAAGAGACCCAGTACTTC; D: TRBD2; size: .; V: TRBV7-9; J: TRBJ2-5
CDR3: CASSFTLDSEQFF; DNA: TGTGCCAGCAGCTTCACTCTAGATAGTGAGCAGTTCTTC; D: .; size: many; V: TRBV7-6; J: TRBJ2-1
CDR3: CASRGTGGRTEAFF; DNA: TGCGCCAGCAGGGGGACGGGGGGGCGGACTGAAGCTTTCTTT; D: .; size: few; V: TRBV5-1; J: TRBJ1-1
CDR3: CSVARGSRGYTF; DNA: TGCAGTGTGGCCAGGGGAAGCCGGGGCTACACCTTC; D: .; size: few; V: TRBV20-1; J: TRBJ1-2
CDR3: CASSPARRLNTEAFF; DNA: TGTGCCAGCAGCCCCGCCCGGCGCTTGAACACTGAAGCTTTCTTT; D: .; size: .; V: TRBV2; J: TRBJ1-1
CDR3: CASSLRSGAGVQETQYF; DNA: TGTGCCAGCAGCCTCCGATCAGGGGCGGGGGTACAAGAGACCCAGTACTTC; D: .; size: .; V: TRBV3-1; J: TRBJ2-5
CDR3: CASSLVPQQETQYF; DNA: TGTGCCAGCAGCTTAGTTCCACAGCAAGAGACCCAGTACTTC; D: .; size: .; V: TRBV7-8; J: TRBJ2-5
CDR3: CSARDQAGGVLAQYF; DNA: TGCAGTGCTAGAGATCAAGCGGGGGGAGTCCTGGCCCAGTACTTC; D: TRBD2; size: .; V: TRBV20-1; J: TRBJ2-4
CDR3: CASSPRTGGLGNTEAFF; DNA: TGTGCCAGCAGCCCCCGGACAGGGGGGTTGGGAAACACTGAAGCTTTCTTT; D: TRBD1; size: .; V: TRBV7-8; J: TRBJ1-1
CDR3: CATSDLRGGGSYNEQFF; DNA: TGTGCCACCAGTGATTTGCGGGGGGGTGGCTCCTACAATGAGCAGTTCTTC; D: TRBD2; size: many; V: TRBV24-1; J: TRBJ2-1
CDR3: CASGGQGLYIQYF; DNA: TGTGCCAGCGGGGGACAGGGTTTATACATTCAGTACTTC; D: TRBD1; size: many; V: TRBV2; J: TRBJ2-4
CDR3: CASSRGQDFYEQYF; DNA: TGCGCCAGCAGCAGAGGACAGGACTTTTACGAGCAGTACTTC; D: TRBD1; size: .; V: TRBV5-1; J: TRBJ2-7
CDR3: CASSFHSGGYEQYF; DNA: TGTGCCAGCAGCTTTCATAGCGGGGGGTACGAGCAGTACTTC; D: TRBD2; size: .; V: TRBV7-2; J: TRBJ2-7
CDR3: CASSKLLAGSTDTQYF; DNA: TGTGCCAGCAGCAAACTACTGGCGGGTAGCACAGATACGCAGTATTTT; D: .; size: .; V: TRBV27; J: TRBJ2-3
CDR3: CAISLQGNSYGYTF; DNA: TGTGCCATCAGCCTACAGGGGAATAGCTATGGCTACACCTTC; D: TRBD1; size: .; V: TRBV7-2; J: TRBJ1-2
CDR3: CASMAGLGTAGANVLTF; DNA: TGTGCCAGCATGGCAGGGCTAGGTACGGCTGGGGCCAACGTCCTGACTTTC; D: .; size: many; V: TRBV2; J: TRBJ2-6
CDR3: CASRVANSPLHF; DNA: TGTGCCAGCAGGGTCGCTAATTCACCCCTCCACTTT; D: .; size: few; V: TRBV6-5; J: TRBJ1-6
CDR3: CASSPRQGGTEAFF; DNA: TGTGCCAGCTCACCGAGACAGGGTGGGACTGAAGCTTTCTTT; D: TRBD1; size: many; V: TRBV18; J: TRBJ1-1
CDR3: CASSSSGTVAWAEAFF; DNA: TGTGCCAGCAGTTCCTCCGGGACAGTGGCGTGGGCTGAAGCTTTCTTT; D: TRBD1; size: few; V: TRBV28; J: TRBJ1-1
CDR3: CSSQGVRGNGYTF; DNA: TGCAGCTCCCAAGGGGTTAGAGGGAATGGCTACACCTTC; D: .; size: many; V: TRBV29-1; J: TRBJ1-2
CDR3: CSVEPGVETQYF; DNA: TGCAGCGTTGAACCCGGGGTGGAGACCCAGTACTTC; D: .; size: many; V: TRBV29-1; J: TRBJ2-5
CDR3: CASSWEPTGGSDTQYF; DNA: TGCGCCAGCAGCTGGGAGCCGACAGGGGGATCAGATACGCAGTATTTT; D: TRBD1; size: many; V: TRBV5-1; J: TRBJ2-3
CDR3: CASRLIDGSSNQPQHF; DNA: TGCGCCAGCAGGCTGATCGACGGGAGCAGCAATCAGCCCCAGCATTTT; D: .; size: few; V: TRBV4-3; J: TRBJ1-5
CDR3: CASSLGPGLMYQETQYF; DNA: TGTGCCAGCAGCTTAGGCCCGGGACTGATGTACCAAGAGACCCAGTACTTC; D: .; size: .; V: TRBV7-9; J: TRBJ2-5
CDR3: CATSDLLGAGGRDTQYF; DNA: TGTGCCACCAGTGATTTACTCGGTGCGGGGGGAAGGGATACGCAGTATTTT; D: TRBD2; size: many; V: TRBV24-1; J: TRBJ2-3
CDR3: CASSSLQGPMNTEAFF; DNA: TGTGCCAGCAGTTCACTTCAGGGGCCCATGAACACTGAAGCTTTCTTT; D: .; size: few; V: TRBV12-3/TRBV12-4; J: TRBJ1-1
CDR3: CASRRPSSSNQPQHF; DNA: TGTGCCAGCAGACGCCCAAGTTCTAGCAATCAGCCCCAGCATTTT; D: .; size: few; V: TRBV28; J: TRBJ1-5
CDR3: CASRQMLATYNEQFF; DNA: TGTGCCAGCAGGCAGATGCTGGCCACCTACAATGAGCAGTTCTTC; D: .; size: many; V: TRBV12-3/TRBV12-4; J: TRBJ2-1
CDR3: CASIPGTGGFSGNTIYF; DNA: TGTGCCAGCATTCCCGGGACAGGAGGATTCTCTGGAAACACCATATATTTT; D: TRBD1; size: .; V: TRBV6-2/TRBV6-3; J: TRBJ1-3
CDR3: CASRGTGSADTQYF; DNA: TGTGCCAGCAGGGGGACAGGGTCGGCAGATACGCAGTATTTT; D: TRBD1; size: many; V: TRBV2; J: TRBJ2-3
CDR3: CSARVGGETQYF; DNA: TGCAGTGCTAGGGTGGGTGGGGAGACCCAGTACTTC; D: .; size: many; V: TRBV20-1; J: TRBJ2-5
CDR3: CASSQGTYYGYTF; DNA: TGTGCCAGCAGCCAAGGGACTTACTATGGCTACACCTTC; D: .; size: many; V: TRBV3-1; J: TRBJ1-2
CDR3: CASSLDAGGFETQYF; DNA: TGCGCCAGCAGCTTGGATGCAGGGGGCTTTGAGACCCAGTACTTC; D: TRBD1; size: .; V: TRBV5-1; J: TRBJ2-5
CDR3: CASSQAGFGTVGYTF; DNA: TGCGCCAGCAGCCAAGCGGGGTTTGGGACTGTTGGCTACACCTTC; D: .; size: many; V: TRBV4-3; J: TRBJ1-2
CDR3: CASRSTGGRVETQYF; DNA: TGTGCCAGCAGATCCACAGGGGGGAGGGTGGAGACCCAGTACTTC; D: .; size: many; V: TRBV7-2; J: TRBJ2-5
CDR3: CSARVGSQETQYF; DNA: TGCAGTGCTAGAGTGGGCAGCCAAGAGACCCAGTACTTC; D: .; size: many; V: TRBV20-1; J: TRBJ2-5
CDR3: CASSPQLGTGTYEQYF; DNA: TGTGCCAGCAGCCCGCAACTAGGGACAGGTACCTACGAGCAGTACTTC; D: TRBD1; size: many; V: TRBV7-2; J: TRBJ2-7
CDR3: CASSLRRTSAYNEQFF; DNA: TGTGCCAGCAGCTTGAGGCGGACTAGCGCTTACAATGAGCAGTTCTTC; D: TRBD2; size: many; V: TRBV7-2; J: TRBJ2-1